These 30 T cell receptor beta chains share one sample of origin, sequenced in a study of vaccination and CD4 T cells after COVID-19. These receptors lack a known antigen. Regarding treatment: approximately 10-day PBMC culture with coronavirus spike peptide pools or control peptides (ViraFEST assay). The Oncomine TCR Beta short-read assay sequenced DNA from cultured CD4+ T cells. TCRdb reprocessed the PCR reads via MiXCR and lists one record per CDR3 protein. The sample records roughly 23,000 distinct CDR3 sequences, 40% to 50% being singletons. The source material was CD4+ T cells from blood, cultured in vitro, sampled before SARS-CoV-2 vaccination. The origin of the receptors is a human donor who received a COVID-19 vaccine.

This clonotype was picked up a small number of times. The chain is built from TRBV7-9 and TRBJ1-5; TRBD1 matches 9 bases. J was trimmed by 0 bases and V by 5 bases; bases with no gene match: 8. This CDR3 comprises 17 residues. Looked up from germline, CDR1 is SEHNR and CDR2 is FQNEAQ (reference sequence). The CDR3 sequence: CASSPMAGQGSNQPQHF. CDR3 DNA sequence: TGTGCCAGCAGCCCCATGGCGGGACAGGGTAGCAATCAGCCCCAGCATTTT. Looking up the rest from reference TRBV7-9 and TRBJ1-5 gives the full variable domain: DTGVSQNPRHKITKRGQNVTFRCDPISEHNRLYWYRQTLGQGPEFLTYFQNEAQLEKSRLLSDRFSAERPKGSFSTLEIQRTEQGDSAMYLCASSPMAGQGSNQPQHFGDGTRLSIL.

The chain uses TRBV20-1 and TRBJ2-2; 7 bases agree with TRBD1. The germline gives CDR1 DFQATT, CDR2 SNEGSKA (reference sequence). Unmatched junction bases numbered 4, after V lost 4 bases and J lost 2 bases. CDR3 length: 14 amino acids. CDR3: CSATGQINTGELFF. The CDR3 nucleotides are TGCAGTGCTACGGGACAGATTAACACCGGGGAGCTGTTTTTT.

This chain connects TRBV10-3 to TRBJ1-2; 11 positions match TRBD1. The CDR3 is 15 amino acids. The trim removed 2 bases at V and 4 bases at J, leaving 3 bases unmatched. CDR1 and CDR2 from the germline V gene are ENHRY and SYGVKD. The CDR3 spells CAISEGQGASYGYTF. The CDR3 DNA is TGTGCCATCAGTGAGGGACAGGGGGCAAGCTATGGCTACACCTTC.

This clonotype occurred a few times. V is TRBV7-2 and J is TRBJ2-1; the match to TRBD1 covers 9 bases. Germline loops: CDR1 SGHTA, CDR2 FQGNSA. The length of the CDR3 is 19 residues. The trim removed 5 bases at V and 2 bases at J, leaving 16 bases unmatched. In DNA form, the CDR3 reads TGTGCCAGCAGCGCTCCGGGACAGGGTAGTAAAGGGCCCTACAATGAGCAGTTCTTC. Its translation: CASSAPGQGSKGPYNEQFF.

For this clonotype: The junction does not match germline at one end; this may be a read error. The V gene is TRBV7-2, the J gene TRBJ2-7, with 7 bases matching TRBD2. Germline values: CDR1 SGHTA, CDR2 FQGNSA. This CDR3 is 16 amino acids long. CDR3 DNA sequence: TGCGCCAGCAGCCAAGATCCGGTAGTGGTTCGCGGGGGGCAGTACTTC. This sequence encodes CASSQDPVVVRGGQYF.

The chain recombines TRBV7-2 with TRBJ2-7; TRBD2 aligns across 10 bases. The CDR3 is 15 amino acids. CDR1 is SGHTA and CDR2 is FQGNSA in the germline V gene. V shed 5 bases and J 1 base; nucleotides not matched to a gene: 5. CDR3 protein: CASSISGGESYEQYF. The CDR3, as DNA: TGTGCCAGCAGCATCAGCGGGGGGGAGTCCTACGAGCAGTACTTC.

Details on this clonotype: Relative to the germline gene, one junction end is altered; a read error may explain this. CDR3 coding DNA: TGTCCCAGCAGCCAAACTTTGACAGGCTCCTACAATGAGCAGTTCTTC. It is translated as CPSSQTLTGSYNEQFF. This chain connects TRBV14 to TRBJ2-1; a possible D gene is TRBD1 (6 bases). CDR3 length equals 16 residues. CDR1 is SGHDN, CDR2 FVKESK, per germline.

The chain employs TRBV7-6 and TRBJ2-5; a possible D gene is TRBD2 (5 bases). The CDR3 totals 12 residues. Germline V gene lookup returns CDR1 SGHVS and CDR2 FNYEAQ. Trimming stripped 3 bases from V and 5 bases from J, with 7 bases between. CDR3 DNA: TGTGCCAGCAGCTTTCAGCGGGAGACCCAGTACTTC. Protein sequence: CASSFQRETQYF.

This clonotype occurred a few times. The chain employs TRBV6-5 and TRBJ1-1; D possibly corresponds to TRBD1 (6 bases). V was clipped by 4 bases and J by 4 bases, with 25 bases between them. The CDR3 runs to 18 residues. Looked up from germline, CDR1 is MNHEY and CDR2 is SVGAGI. In DNA form, the CDR3 reads TGTGCCAGCAGTTCCCGGGGTTCGTGGACAGTATTCCGCACTGAAGCTTTCTTT. It yields the protein CASSSRGSWTVFRTEAFF.

The rearrangement links TRBV19 to TRBJ1-2; perhaps TRBD1 as D (5 bases). V shed 3 bases and J shed 5 bases, with 10 bases lying between them. From germline, CDR1 is LNHDA and CDR2 SQIVND (reference sequence). The CDR3 contains 13 residues. The CDR3 loop reads CASSITGPYGYTF. DNA of the CDR3: TGTGCCAGTAGTATTACAGGCCCGTATGGCTACACCTTC.

The chain recombines TRBV4-2 with TRBJ2-5, with 9 bases lining up with TRBD2. Trimming cost V 1 base and J 7 bases; bases outside gene matches: 7. CDR1 is LGHNA, CDR2 YNFKEQ, per germline. The CDR3 length is 15 residues. Written as DNA, the CDR3 is TGTGCCAGCAGCCAAGGAGGGCCAGCGGGGGGGACCCAGTACTTC. This gives the protein CASSQGGPAGGTQYF.

This clonotype has only one observation. This rearrangement joins TRBV30 to TRBJ1-1, with 7 bases matching TRBD1. The CDR3 covers 13 residues. Germline lookup yields CDR1 GTSNPN and CDR2 SVGIG (reference sequence). With V trimmed by 2 bases and J by 7 bases, 7 bases remained unmatched. Here the CDR3 DNA reads TGTGCCTGGAGTCTCGGACAGGCCGGTGAAGCTTTCTTT. This sequence encodes CAWSLGQAGEAFF.

This clonotype showed up just a few times. The chain has TRBV15 and TRBJ2-5; 8 bases match TRBD1. CDR3 length: 14 amino acids. V gave up 3 bases and J gave up 1 base; unmatched junction bases: 1. Germline V CDR1 and CDR2: LNHNV, YYDKDF (reference sequence). Written as DNA, the CDR3 is TGTGCCACCAGCAGGGGGACAGGCCAAGAGACCCAGTACTTC. As protein: CATSRGTGQETQYF.

A few counts support this clonotype. The V and J genes are TRBV4-1 and TRBJ1-2; the D gene is possibly TRBD1 (5 bases). V was pared by 1 base and J by 4 bases, with 7 bases between. The CDR3 runs to 13 residues. The V gene's germline CDR1 is MGHRA and CDR2 YSYEKL. The CDR3 region is CASSQVDSYGYTF. For the CDR3, the DNA is TGCGCCAGCAGCCAAGTAGACAGCTATGGCTACACCTTC.

This clonotype appeared a few times. J is TRBJ2-7 and V is TRBV19; the D gene could be TRBD1 or TRBD2 (5 bases each). Trimming took 8 bases from V and 1 from J, leaving 15 bases between them. The CDR3 spans 14 residues. Germline-derived CDR1 and CDR2 are LNHDA and SQIVND (reference sequence). The CDR3 is CASSGATVSYEQYF. CDR3 coding DNA: TGTGCCAGTTCCGGGGCTACTGTTTCCTACGAGCAGTACTTC.

This chain links TRBV5-6 with TRBJ1-2, with 8 bases aligning to TRBD1. This CDR3 is 15 amino acids long. The V segment lost 5 bases and the J segment 3 bases; nucleotides outside the gene matches: 9. Germline V gene sequence: CDR1 SGHDT, CDR2 YYEEEE. In DNA form, the CDR3 reads TGTGCCAGCAGATCTACAGGGGGGGTTCACTATGGCTACACCTTC. Its translation: CASRSTGGVHYGYTF.

V usage is TRBV5-1 and J usage is TRBJ1-1; D gene ambiguous. Trimming stripped 4 bases from V and 0 bases from J, with 4 bases between. Germline-derived CDR1 and CDR2 are SGHRS and YFSETQ. The CDR3 has 12 residues. DNA of the CDR3: TGCGCCAGCAGCCTCCTGAACACTGAAGCTTTCTTT. Translating it yields CASSLLNTEAFF.

The V and J genes are TRBV19 and TRBJ2-7; TRBD1 might be the D (5 bases). CDR1 and CDR2 (germline): LNHDA, SQIVND (reference sequence). V was trimmed by 3 bases and J by 1 base, leaving 13 bases between them. The CDR3 has 15 residues. CDR3 nucleotide sequence: TGTGCCAGTAGTATTCGGGCTGACAGTTCCTACGAGCAGTACTTC. As protein: CASSIRADSSYEQYF.

This clonotype was detected a few times. V gene TRBV6-1 combines with J gene TRBJ2-5; TRBD2 agrees at 7 bases. The V and J ends lost 7 bases and 2 bases, in that order; junction bases with no gene match: 10. The germline V gene has CDR1 MNHNS and CDR2 SASEGT. This CDR3 has 15 residues. The CDR3: CASTWEGRLQETQYF. The CDR3 DNA sequence: TGTGCCAGCACCTGGGAGGGCAGACTGCAAGAGACCCAGTACTTC.

This clonotype has only a few counts. The rearrangement links TRBV19 to TRBJ1-1; 7 positions match TRBD1. Per the germline V gene, CDR1 is LNHDA and CDR2 is SQIVND (reference sequence). This CDR3 comprises 16 residues. The V gene end was trimmed by 4 bases and the J gene end by 5 bases; junction bases not matched to a gene: 13. This CDR3 reads CASSNRQGRVETEAFF. The DNA of the CDR3 is TGTGCCAGTAGTAACCGACAGGGTAGGGTAGAGACTGAAGCTTTCTTT.

This clonotype was observed a few times. The chain carries TRBV6-1 and TRBJ2-7; D may be TRBD2 (7 bases). V lost 7 bases and J 4 bases, leaving 20 bases between the germline ends. Germline V gives CDR1 MNHNS, CDR2 SASEGT. The CDR3 is 15 residues long. CDR3 in amino acids: CASTPPGGGSYEQYF. CDR3 DNA sequence: TGTGCCAGCACCCCCCCGGGGGGCGGTTCTTACGAGCAGTACTTC.

The rearrangement links TRBV12-3 or TRBV12-4 to TRBJ2-2, with D maybe TRBD1 (5 bases). The V and J ends lost 7 bases and 1 base respectively, with 13 bases between them. The CDR3 runs 15 residues. This chain's CDR3 is CASNPQGLNTGELFF. CDR3 nucleotide sequence: TGTGCCAGCAACCCCCAGGGTTTGAACACCGGGGAGCTGTTTTTT.

J is TRBJ2-1 and V is TRBV2, with D uncertain. V was cut by 7 bases and J by 6 bases, with 16 bases left in between. This CDR3 comprises 14 residues. From germline, CDR1 is SNHLY and CDR2 FYNNEI. This CDR3 is CASTETRSGNEQFF. In DNA form, the CDR3 reads TGTGCCAGCACCGAAACCCGTTCCGGCAATGAGCAGTTCTTC.

Concerning this clonotype itself: The conserved closing phenylalanine or tryptophan is absent in this CDR3, likely reflecting a read error. V usage is TRBV18 and J usage is TRBJ2-5; tentative D call: TRBD2 (7 bases). The germline V and J ends were trimmed by 2 bases and 1 base, with 14 bases remaining between them. Germline V gene data show CDR1 as KGHSH and CDR2 as LQKENI. This CDR3 has 16 amino acids. CDR3 region: CASSPSGGLIQETQYL. In nucleotides, the CDR3 is TGTGCCAGCTCACCATCGGGGGGCTTAATCCAAGAGACCCAGTACTTA.

V gene TRBV20-1 combines with J gene TRBJ2-1; maybe TRBD1 (6 bases). V was trimmed by 0 bases and J by 0 bases, leaving 9 bases between them. CDR1 is DFQATT and CDR2 is SNEGSKA in the germline V gene (reference sequence). The CDR3 covers 15 residues. As DNA, the CDR3 is TGCAGTGCTAGAGAAACAGGGAGCTCCTACAATGAGCAGTTCTTC. This sequence encodes CSARETGSSYNEQFF.

The V call is TRBV6-5, the J call TRBJ1-6, with a tentative D call TRBD1 (5 bases). The CDR3 is made up of 15 amino acids. V lost 3 bases and J lost 6, with 12 bases in between. From germline, CDR1 is MNHEY and CDR2 SVGAGI. CDR3 residues: CASSYKAGGNSPLHF. In DNA form, the CDR3 reads TGTGCCAGCAGTTATAAAGCGGGGGGTAATTCACCCCTCCACTTT.

The J gene is TRBJ1-2, the V gene TRBV5-1; D might be TRBD1 (5 bases). The CDR3 is 12 amino acids. Germline CDR1 is SGHRS and CDR2 is YFSETQ. Between the trimmed V and J ends, which lost 2 bases and 10 bases, there was a span of 12 bases. CDR3: CASSLGTDLYTF. The CDR3 DNA sequence: TGCGCCAGCAGCTTAGGGACGGACCTCTACACCTTC.

The CDR3 sequence: CATSPEQGAISTDTQYF. The CDR3 coding sequence is TGTGCCACCAGTCCAGAACAGGGGGCTATATCCACGGATACGCAGTATTTT. The V gene is TRBV24-1, the J gene TRBJ2-3; 9 nucleotides line up with TRBD1. After removal of 6 bases from V and 6 bases from J, the junction contained 15 bases not matched to a gene. Germline V gene sequence: CDR1 KGHDR, CDR2 SFDVKD. The CDR3 is 17 residues long.

This clonotype was recorded a few times. This chain joins TRBV7-3 and TRBJ2-3, with 8 bases lining up with TRBD2. V was pared by 7 bases and J by 5 bases, with 11 bases of the junction left unmatched. The CDR3 length is 15 residues. The germline CDR1 and CDR2 sequences are SGHTA and FQGTGA. DNA for the CDR3: TGTGCCAGCAACCCGGGGGGGGGCCATGAAGATACGCAGTATTTT. Amino acid sequence: CASNPGGGHEDTQYF.

There are a few counts of this clonotype. The chain's CDR3 is CASSYRSGNTEAFF. The CDR3 region has the DNA TGTGCCAGCAGTTACCGGTCAGGGAACACTGAAGCTTTCTTT. The V gene is TRBV6-2 or TRBV6-3, the J gene TRBJ1-1, with D unclear. Germline CDR1 MNHEY, CDR2 SVGEGT. V lost 2 bases and J lost 1, with 8 bases in between. This CDR3 is 14 amino acids long.